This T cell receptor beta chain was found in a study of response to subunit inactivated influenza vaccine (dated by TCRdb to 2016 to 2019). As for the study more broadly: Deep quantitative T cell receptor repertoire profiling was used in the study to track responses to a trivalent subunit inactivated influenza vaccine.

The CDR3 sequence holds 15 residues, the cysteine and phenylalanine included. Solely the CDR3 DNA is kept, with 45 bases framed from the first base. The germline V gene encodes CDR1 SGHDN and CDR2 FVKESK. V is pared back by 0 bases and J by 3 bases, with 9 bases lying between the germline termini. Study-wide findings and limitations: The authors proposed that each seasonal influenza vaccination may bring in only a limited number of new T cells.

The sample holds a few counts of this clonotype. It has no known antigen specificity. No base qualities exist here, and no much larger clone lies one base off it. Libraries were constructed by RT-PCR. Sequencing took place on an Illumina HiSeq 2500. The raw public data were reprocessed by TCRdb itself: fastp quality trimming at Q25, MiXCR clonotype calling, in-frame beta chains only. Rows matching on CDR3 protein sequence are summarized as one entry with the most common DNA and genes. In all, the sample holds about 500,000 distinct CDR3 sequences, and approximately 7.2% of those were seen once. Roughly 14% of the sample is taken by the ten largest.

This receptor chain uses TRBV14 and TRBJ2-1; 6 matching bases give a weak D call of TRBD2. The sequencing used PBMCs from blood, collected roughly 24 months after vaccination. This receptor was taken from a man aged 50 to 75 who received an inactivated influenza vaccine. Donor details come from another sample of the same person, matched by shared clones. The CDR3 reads CASSQDGGFYNEQFF. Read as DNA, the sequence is TGTGCCAGCAGCCAAGATGGGGGGTTCTACAATGAGCAGTTCTTC.